This record looks at one T cell receptor beta chain sequence and its context. TCRdb keeps only in-frame clones here, not all; method: immunoSEQ multiplex PCR. This table holds about 1.1 million clones, around 82% found once. The germline CDR1 and CDR2 sequences are LGHNA and YSLEER. After removal of 3 bases from V and 5 bases from J, the junction contained 18 bases not matched to a gene. This CDR3 has 18 residues. The data were taken from a study of shared clonotypes between healthy human individuals. The chain has TRBV4-3 and TRBJ2-5; TRBD1 aligns across 7 bases. This TCR was recovered from a man in his late teens or twenties in good health. Some clones in this sample may be carry-over from other donors' samples. Sequenced material: memory CD4+ T cells from PBMCs. The subset denotes: CD45RA-negative fraction. The CDR3 loop reads CASSQSPYLTGFGETQYF. The CDR3 nucleotides are TGCGCCAGCAGCCAGAGCCCCTATCTGACAGGGTTTGGGGAGACCCAGTACTTC.